The 27 T cell receptor beta chains below were found in one sample sequenced in a study of T cell repertoires in cytomegalovirus infection. MiXCR was run by TCRdb on the reads, yielding one entry per CDR3 protein. Of around 110,000 distinct CDR3 sequences in the sample, about 9.5% were seen once. The antigens these receptors bind are not known. Sequenced sample: PBMCs, sequenced either directly or after in vitro stimulation (not recorded which). Receptors were obtained from a human donor in good health (CMV status not recorded). Some clones in this sample may be carry-over from other donors' samples.

This clonotype showed up many times. This chain links TRBV7-9 with TRBJ2-7, with unresolved D. The CDR3 sequence is 13 residues long. Germline assignment: CDR1 SEHNR and CDR2 FQNEAQ (reference sequence). Trimming removed 0 bases at V and 9 bases at J, with 12 bases between. The CDR3 region has the DNA TGTGCCAGCAGCTTAGCGGGCGTGCAAGGGCAGTACTTC. As protein: CASSLAGVQGQYF.

Many counts were recorded for this clonotype. The V gene is TRBV7-9, the J gene TRBJ2-2; TRBD1 is a possible D gene (6 bases). There are 14 residues in the CDR3. Germline CDR1 reads SEHNR; CDR2 reads FQNEAQ (reference sequence). With 11 bases removed from V and 6 bases from J, the gap between germline ends came to 19 bases. The CDR3 protein is CASQLRGGSGELFF. The CDR3 DNA reads TGTGCCTCGCAGCTGAGAGGGGGTTCCGGGGAGCTGTTTTTT.

This clonotype was detected only a few times. This chain links TRBV28 with TRBJ1-2; D not certain. V was shortened by 4 bases and J by 5 bases, with 8 bases between the two germline ends. This CDR3 is built from 12 residues. Germline V gives CDR1 MDHEN, CDR2 SYDVKM. The CDR3 bases are TGTGCCAGCAGTTCGACGACATATGGCTACACCTTC. It encodes CASSSTTYGYTF.

This clonotype occurred many times. The gene calls are TRBV7-8 and TRBJ1-1; D gene ambiguous. Trimming cost V 4 bases and J 1 base, with 13 bases left between them. The CDR3 totals 15 residues. CDR1 and CDR2 (germline): SGHVS, FQNEAQ. CDR3 residues: CASSSTLRENTEAFF. The CDR3 DNA sequence: TGTGCCAGCAGCTCAACACTGCGGGAGAACACTGAAGCTTTCTTT. The whole variable domain, filled in from reference TRBV7-8 and TRBJ1-1, reads GAGVSQSPRYKVAKRGQDVALRCDPISGHVSLFWYQQALGQGPEFLTYFQNEAQLDKSGLPSDRFFAERPEGSVSTLKIQRTQQEDSAVYLCASSSTLRENTEAFFGQGTRLTVV.

This clonotype was seen a handful of times. CDR3 nucleotide sequence: TGTGCCAGCAGCAATCCAAATCAGCCCCAGCATTTT. It codes for CASSNPNQPQHF. The J gene is TRBJ1-5, the V gene TRBV27; no firm D call. Germline-derived CDR1 and CDR2 are MNHEY and SMNVEV (reference sequence). There are 12 residues in the CDR3. The V end was cut by 6 bases, the J end by 4 bases, with 7 bases between.

In its sample, this clonotype was seen many times. V and J are TRBV29-1 and TRBJ2-1; 8 bases match TRBD1. CDR3 length: 14 amino acids. V was pared by 6 bases and J by 3 bases, with 7 bases of the junction left unmatched. Germline V gives CDR1 SQVTM, CDR2 ANQGSEA. Written as DNA, the CDR3 is TGCAGCGTATCAACCGGGACAGGCTACAATGAGCAGTTCTTC. This translates into CSVSTGTGYNEQFF.

There are a few counts of this clonotype. The V call is TRBV18, the J call TRBJ1-1, with D possibly being TRBD1 (5 bases). CDR1 KGHSH and CDR2 LQKENI come from the germline V gene. Trimming took off 6 bases at V and 12 bases at J, with 20 bases between the two ends. This CDR3 contains 13 residues. CDR3 sequence: CASSPSRDLHSFF. The CDR3 DNA reads TGTGCCAGCTCTCCCAGCAGGGACCTCCACTCTTTCTTT.

This clonotype was seen more than once but under ten times. This chain joins TRBV4-3 and TRBJ2-5; the match to TRBD2 covers 13 bases. The CDR3 has 15 residues. Germline CDR1 LGHNA, CDR2 YSLEER. Unmatched junction bases numbered 3, after V lost 4 bases and J lost 4 bases. The CDR3: CASSPRLAGGETQYF. The CDR3 DNA is TGCGCCAGCAGCCCCAGACTAGCGGGAGGAGAGACCCAGTACTTC.

The sample holds many counts of this clonotype. V usage is TRBV7-2 and J usage is TRBJ2-1; D is ambiguous. Germline V gene sequence: CDR1 SGHTA, CDR2 FQGNSA. This CDR3 is 15 amino acids long. V dropped 6 bases and J dropped 0 bases, with 12 bases sitting between them. DNA for the CDR3: TGTGCCAGCAGGCCTCCGGGCTCCTCCTACAATGAGCAGTTCTTC. Translated, it gives CASRPPGSSYNEQFF.

V is TRBV29-1 and J is TRBJ2-7; TRBD2 might be the D (5 bases). This CDR3 region has 12 residues. The germline V gene encodes CDR1 SQVTM and CDR2 ANQGSEA. The ends were cut back, 6 bases at V and 3 bases at J, with 12 bases in the middle. DNA of the CDR3: TGCAGCGTCGCTGACGGGGACTACGAGCAGTACTTC. Translation: CSVADGDYEQYF.

This clonotype was observed a handful of times. This chain uses TRBV12-3 or TRBV12-4 with TRBJ2-1, with 8 bases fitting TRBD2. J was trimmed by 7 bases and V by 5 bases; bases with no gene match: 13. The CDR3 runs to 16 residues. CDR3 amino acids: CASSRAGGGGQNEQFF. CDR3 sequence (DNA): TGTGCCAGCAGTCGGGCCGGGGGGGGCGGTCAGAATGAGCAGTTCTTC.

This clonotype was recorded a few times. The chain joins TRBV6-2 or TRBV6-3 to TRBJ2-7; D perhaps matches TRBD1 (6 bases). This CDR3 is 13 amino acids long. Between the trimmed V and J ends, which lost 7 bases and 2 bases, there was a span of 12 bases. CDR1 and CDR2 from the germline V gene are MNHEY and SVGEGT. The CDR3, as DNA: TGTGCCAGCACCCCAGGGGTGGCCTACGAGCAGTACGTC. It encodes CASTPGVAYEQYV.

This clonotype was picked up many times. The genes are TRBV24-1 and TRBJ2-1, with 13 positions matching TRBD2. The J segment lost 0 bases and the V segment lost 0 bases, leaving 4 bases of the junction unmatched. Germline CDR1 and CDR2: KGHDR and SFDVKD. The CDR3 covers 19 residues. CDR3 bases: TGTGCCACCAGTGATTTGTCACTAGCGGGAGGGGGCTCCTACAATGAGCAGTTCTTC. Protein sequence: CATSDLSLAGGGSYNEQFF.

The chain joins TRBV6-2 or TRBV6-3 to TRBJ2-7, with D perhaps matching TRBD1 (6 bases). Germline V gene lookup returns CDR1 MNHEY and CDR2 SVGEGT. The germline V and J ends were trimmed by 4 bases and 5 bases, with 9 bases remaining between them. This CDR3 comprises 12 residues. CDR3 protein: CASSSGVHEQYF. In nucleotides, the CDR3 is TGTGCCAGCAGTTCAGGGGTCCACGAGCAGTACTTC.

This clonotype was picked up a small number of times. The V and J genes are TRBV6-2 or TRBV6-3 and TRBJ2-1; perhaps D is TRBD1 or TRBD2 (5 bases each). Germline V gives CDR1 MNHEY, CDR2 SVGEGT. The CDR3 contains 17 residues. The V end was cut by 2 bases, the J end by 9 bases, with 23 bases between. The CDR3, as DNA: TGTGCCAGCAGTTACGGGCTTCGAAGGAGAGTGAGGGGTGAGCAGTTCTTC. Translation: CASSYGLRRRVRGEQFF.

The gene calls are TRBV6-2 or TRBV6-3 and TRBJ2-1; D is unresolved. CDR3 length: 13 residues. Trimming stripped 2 bases from V and 6 bases from J, with 8 bases between. Looked up from germline, CDR1 is MNHEY and CDR2 is SVGEGT. The CDR3 sequence is CASSYDDPNEQFF. As DNA, the CDR3 is TGTGCCAGCAGTTACGATGACCCCAATGAGCAGTTCTTC.

V gene TRBV28 combines with J gene TRBJ1-4; no definite D call. CDR3 length equals 12 residues. V dropped 8 bases and J dropped 8 bases, with 12 bases sitting between them. Germline V CDR1 and CDR2: MDHEN, SYDVKM. The CDR3 DNA reads TGTGCCAGCGGGCTCGGTACCGAAAAACTGTTTTTT. Its translation: CASGLGTEKLFF.

This clonotype was picked up many times. The chain uses TRBV7-2 and TRBJ2-7; 8 bases fit TRBD1. This CDR3 comprises 15 residues. The V gene end was trimmed by 5 bases and the J gene end by 1 base; junction bases not matched to a gene: 7. The V gene's germline CDR1 is SGHTA and CDR2 FQGNSA. This chain's CDR3 is CASSPRQGRSYEQYF. The CDR3 coding sequence is TGTGCCAGCAGCCCGAGACAGGGGAGGTCCTACGAGCAGTACTTC. The whole variable domain, remainder taken from reference TRBV7-2 and TRBJ2-7, is GAGVSQSPSNKVTEKGKDVELRCDPISGHTALYWYRQSLGQGLEFLIYFQGNSAPDKSGLPSDRFSAERTGGSVSTLTIQRTQQEDSAVYLCASSPRQGRSYEQYFGPGTRLTVT.

This sequence joins TRBV6-6 and TRBJ2-2; D not certain. Germline V gene data show CDR1 as MNHNY and CDR2 as SVGAGI (reference sequence). The V end lost 2 bases, the J end lost 1 base, and 11 bases lay between the germline ends. CDR3 length: 16 residues. CDR3 sequence reads: CASSYLDGGNTGELFF. In DNA, the CDR3 is TGTGCCAGCAGTTACCTTGACGGCGGGAACACCGGGGAGCTGTTTTTT.

This clonotype showed up many times. The chain recombines TRBV24-1 with TRBJ1-2; tentatively, D is TRBD1 (5 bases). This CDR3 spans 14 amino acids. Per germline, CDR1 KGHDR and CDR2 SFDVKD. The V gene lost 1 base and the J gene lost 3 bases, with 8 bases spanning the gap. The CDR3 sequence is CATSDLGQDYGYTF. The CDR3 DNA reads TGTGCCACCAGTGATTTAGGACAAGACTATGGCTACACCTTC.

On this clonotype itself: This sequence may be a read error, since a much larger clone differs from it by one base. The chain is built from TRBV4-1 and TRBJ1-5; 7 positions agree with TRBD1. Germline V gene lookup returns CDR1 MGHRA and CDR2 YSYEKL. There are 15 residues in the CDR3. Losses at the gene ends were 1 base for V and 7 bases for J; bases not matched to a gene: 7. The CDR3 DNA sequence: TGCGCCAGCAGCCAAGGGGGGACAGAGAACCAGCCCCAGCATTTT. This gives the protein CASSQGGTENQPQHF.

Only a few counts were recorded for this clonotype. This rearrangement joins TRBV18 to TRBJ1-5; no clear D gene. This CDR3 region has 15 residues. Germline V lookup: CDR1 KGHSH, CDR2 LQKENI. The V end was cut by 4 bases, the J end by 1 base, with 11 bases between. The CDR3 DNA reads as TGTGCCAGCTCACGGACCGCCGGGAGCAATCAGCCCCAGCATTTT. Translated, it gives CASSRTAGSNQPQHF.

This clonotype was seen repeatedly, ten times or more. The chain combines TRBV7-3 with TRBJ2-1; D possibly matches TRBD1 or TRBD2 (5 bases each). Trimming took 5 bases from V and 10 from J, leaving 12 bases between them. Per the germline V gene, CDR1 is SGHTA and CDR2 is FQGTGA. The CDR3 runs 12 residues. As DNA, the CDR3 is TGTGCCAGCAGCCAACGGGACGAGGAGCAGTTCTTC. This translates into CASSQRDEEQFF.

This clonotype was seen many times. V usage is TRBV4-2 and J usage is TRBJ2-6; possibly TRBD1 for D (6 bases). Germline V lookup: CDR1 LGHNA, CDR2 YNFKEQ. The length of the CDR3 is 16 residues. V was cut by 0 bases and J by 0 bases, with 6 bases left in between. The CDR3 nucleotides are TGTGCCAGCAGCCAAGAAGGGGGCTCTGGGGCCAACGTCCTGACTTTC. Translated, it gives CASSQEGGSGANVLTF.

There are many counts of this clonotype. The chain joins TRBV7-2 to TRBJ2-7; either TRBD1 or TRBD2 may supply D (5 bases each). Germline V CDR1 and CDR2: SGHTA, FQGNSA. The CDR3 extends over 18 amino acids. Trimming stripped 7 bases from V and 0 bases from J, with 25 bases between. As DNA, the CDR3 is TGTGCCAGCACCCGTTCCGTTGTGGCTGGGGGAAGCTCCTACGAGCAGTACTTC. Translated, it gives CASTRSVVAGGSSYEQYF.

There are many counts of this clonotype. This chain joins TRBV7-2 and TRBJ1-4; a weak D match, TRBD1 (6 bases). In germline, CDR1 is SGHTA, CDR2 FQGNSA. V lost 2 bases, J lost 7 bases, and 11 bases lay in between. The CDR3 sequence is 14 residues long. DNA for the CDR3: TGTGCCAGCAGCTTAACGGGGGGCGGTGAAAAACTGTTTTTT. Translation: CASSLTGGGEKLFF.

This clonotype turned up a few times. This chain links TRBV20-1 with TRBJ2-5; 8 nucleotides match TRBD1. V shed 6 bases and J 5 bases; nucleotides not matched to a gene: 11. This CDR3 region has 14 residues. CDR1 is DFQATT and CDR2 is SNEGSKA in the germline V gene (reference sequence). CDR3 in DNA: TGCAGTGCGAAAGACAGGGGCAAGGGGGAGACCCAGTACTTC. This translates into CSAKDRGKGETQYF.